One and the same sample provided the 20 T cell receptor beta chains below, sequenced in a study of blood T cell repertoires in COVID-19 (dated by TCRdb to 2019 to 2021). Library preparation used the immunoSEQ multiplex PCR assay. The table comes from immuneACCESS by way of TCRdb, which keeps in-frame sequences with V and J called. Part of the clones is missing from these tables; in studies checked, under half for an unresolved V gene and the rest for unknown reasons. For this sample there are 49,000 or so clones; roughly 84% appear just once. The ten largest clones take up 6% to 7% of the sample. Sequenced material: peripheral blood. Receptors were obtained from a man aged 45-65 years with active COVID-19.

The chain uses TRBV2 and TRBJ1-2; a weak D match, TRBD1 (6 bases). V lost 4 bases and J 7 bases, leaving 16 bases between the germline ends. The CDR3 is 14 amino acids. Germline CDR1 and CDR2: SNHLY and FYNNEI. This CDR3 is CASSATGTMSGYTF. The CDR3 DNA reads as TGTGCCAGCAGTGCAACCGGGACAATGTCTGGCTACACCTTC.

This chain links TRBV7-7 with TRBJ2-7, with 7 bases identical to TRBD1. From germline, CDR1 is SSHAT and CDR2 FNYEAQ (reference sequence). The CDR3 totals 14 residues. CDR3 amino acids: CAVKTGWPSYEQYF. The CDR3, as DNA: TGTGCTGTAAAGACAGGGTGGCCTTCCTACGAGCAGTACTTC.

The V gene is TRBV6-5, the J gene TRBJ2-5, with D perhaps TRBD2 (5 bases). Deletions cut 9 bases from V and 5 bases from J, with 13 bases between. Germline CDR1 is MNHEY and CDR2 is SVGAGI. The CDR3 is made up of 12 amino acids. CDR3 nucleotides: TGTGCCAGGCTGAGGAGGAGGGAGACCCAGTACTTC. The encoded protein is CARLRRRETQYF.

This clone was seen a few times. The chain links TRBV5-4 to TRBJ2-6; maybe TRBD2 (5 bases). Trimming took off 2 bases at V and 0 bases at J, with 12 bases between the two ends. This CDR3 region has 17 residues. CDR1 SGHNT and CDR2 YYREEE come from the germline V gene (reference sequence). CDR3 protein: CASSLGLGRSGANVLTF. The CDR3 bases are TGTGCCAGCAGCTTAGGACTGGGCCGCTCTGGGGCCAACGTCCTGACTTTC.

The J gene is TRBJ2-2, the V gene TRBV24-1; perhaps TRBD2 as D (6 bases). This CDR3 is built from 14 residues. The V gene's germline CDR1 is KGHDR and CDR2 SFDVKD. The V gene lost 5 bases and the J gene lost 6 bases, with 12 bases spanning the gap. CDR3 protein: CATSAAGIPGELFF. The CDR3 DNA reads TGTGCCACCAGTGCGGCGGGGATCCCCGGGGAGCTGTTTTTT.

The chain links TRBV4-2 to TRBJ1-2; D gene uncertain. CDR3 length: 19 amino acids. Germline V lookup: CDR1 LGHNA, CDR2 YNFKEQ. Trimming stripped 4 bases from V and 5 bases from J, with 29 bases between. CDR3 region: CASSPLSSEALGGGYGYTF. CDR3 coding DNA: TGTGCCAGCAGCCCTCTAAGCTCCGAAGCCCTGGGAGGAGGGTATGGCTACACCTTC.

The CDR3 is CASSLGLSRETQYF. CDR3 in DNA: TGCGCCAGCAGCTTGGGGCTATCGAGGGAGACCCAGTACTTC. The rearrangement joins TRBV5-1 to TRBJ2-5; D call uncertain. The CDR3 covers 14 residues. Between the trimmed V and J ends, which lost 0 bases and 5 bases, there was a span of 11 bases. The V gene's germline CDR1 is SGHRS and CDR2 YFSETQ.

Written as DNA, the CDR3 is TGTGCCAGCATCCTTGTCAGGGGAAGCAATCAGCCCCAGCATTTT. Translating gives CASILVRGSNQPQHF. The rearrangement links TRBV6-5 to TRBJ1-5; perhaps TRBD1 as D (6 bases). From germline, CDR1 is MNHEY and CDR2 SVGAGI. The V and J ends lost 7 bases and 1 base respectively, with 14 bases between them. There are 15 residues in the CDR3.

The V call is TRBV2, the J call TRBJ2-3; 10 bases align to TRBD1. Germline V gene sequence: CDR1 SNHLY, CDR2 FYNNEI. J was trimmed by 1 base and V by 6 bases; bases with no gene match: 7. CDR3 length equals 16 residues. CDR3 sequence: CASRERTGGGTDTQYF. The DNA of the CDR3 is TGTGCCAGCAGGGAGCGGACAGGGGGGGGCACAGATACGCAGTATTTT.

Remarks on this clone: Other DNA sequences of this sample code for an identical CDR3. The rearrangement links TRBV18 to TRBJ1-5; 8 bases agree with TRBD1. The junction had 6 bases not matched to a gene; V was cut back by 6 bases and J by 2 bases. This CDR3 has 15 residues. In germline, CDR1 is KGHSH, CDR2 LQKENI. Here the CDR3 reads CASSPDRGGNQPQHF. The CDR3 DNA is TGTGCCAGCTCCCCCGACAGGGGCGGCAATCAGCCCCAGCATTTT. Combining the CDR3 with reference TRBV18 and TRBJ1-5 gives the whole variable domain NAGVMQNPRHLVRRRGQEARLRCSPMKGHSHVYWYRQLPEEGLKFMVYLQKENIIDESGMPKERFSAEFPKEGPSILRIQQVVRGDSAAYFCASSPDRGGNQPQHFGDGTRLSIL.

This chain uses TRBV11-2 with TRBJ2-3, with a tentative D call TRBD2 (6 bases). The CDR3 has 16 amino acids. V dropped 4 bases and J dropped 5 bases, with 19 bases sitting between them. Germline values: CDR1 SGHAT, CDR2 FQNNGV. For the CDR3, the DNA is TGTGCCAGCAGCTCCCGCCCGGGGGTATTGGGAGATACGCAGTATTTT. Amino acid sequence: CASSSRPGVLGDTQYF.

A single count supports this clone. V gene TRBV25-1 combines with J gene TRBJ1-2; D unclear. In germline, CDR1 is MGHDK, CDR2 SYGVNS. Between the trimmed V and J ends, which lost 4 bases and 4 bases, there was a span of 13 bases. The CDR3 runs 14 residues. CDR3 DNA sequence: TGTGCCAGCAGTGGGGTTACAGTCCTCTATGGCTACACCTTC. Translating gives CASSGVTVLYGYTF.

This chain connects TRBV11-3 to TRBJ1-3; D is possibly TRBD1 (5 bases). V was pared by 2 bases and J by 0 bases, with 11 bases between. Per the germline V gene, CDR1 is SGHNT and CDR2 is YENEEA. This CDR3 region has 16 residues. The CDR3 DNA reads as TGTGCCAGCAGCTTAAGGGGCAGCAGCTCTGGAAACACCATATATTTT. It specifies CASSLRGSSSGNTIYF.

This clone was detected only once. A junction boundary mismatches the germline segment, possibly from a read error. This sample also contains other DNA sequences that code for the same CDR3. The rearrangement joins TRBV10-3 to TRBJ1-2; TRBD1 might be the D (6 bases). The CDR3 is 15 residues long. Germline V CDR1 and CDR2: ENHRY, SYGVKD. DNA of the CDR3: TGTGCTATCAGTAAGGGGACGGACAGAAACTATGGCTACACCTTC. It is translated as CAISKGTDRNYGYTF.

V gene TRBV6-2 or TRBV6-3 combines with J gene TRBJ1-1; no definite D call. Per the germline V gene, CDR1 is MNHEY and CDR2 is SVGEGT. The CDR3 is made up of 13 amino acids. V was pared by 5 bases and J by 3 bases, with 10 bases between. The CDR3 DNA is TGTGCCAGCAGTCGATCGGTATACACTGAAGCTTTCTTT. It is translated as CASSRSVYTEAFF.

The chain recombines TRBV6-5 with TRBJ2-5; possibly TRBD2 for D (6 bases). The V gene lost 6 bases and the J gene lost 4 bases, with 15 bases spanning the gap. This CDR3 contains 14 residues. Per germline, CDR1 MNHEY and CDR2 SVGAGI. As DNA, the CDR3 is TGTGCCAGCAGGGGAGGTCGGAAGAGAGAGACCCAGTACTTC. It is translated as CASRGGRKRETQYF.

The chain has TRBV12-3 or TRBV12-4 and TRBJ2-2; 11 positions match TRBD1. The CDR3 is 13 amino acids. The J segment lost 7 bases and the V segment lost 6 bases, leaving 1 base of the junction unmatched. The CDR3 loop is CASRGQGGGELFF. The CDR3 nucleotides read TGTGCCAGCAGGGGACAGGGGGGCGGGGAGCTGTTTTTT.

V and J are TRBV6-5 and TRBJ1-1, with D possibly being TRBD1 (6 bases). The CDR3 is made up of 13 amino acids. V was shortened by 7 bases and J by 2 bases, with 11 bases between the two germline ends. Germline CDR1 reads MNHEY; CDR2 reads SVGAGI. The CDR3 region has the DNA TGTGCCAGCACAGACAGGCCCAACACTGAAGCTTTCTTT. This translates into CASTDRPNTEAFF.

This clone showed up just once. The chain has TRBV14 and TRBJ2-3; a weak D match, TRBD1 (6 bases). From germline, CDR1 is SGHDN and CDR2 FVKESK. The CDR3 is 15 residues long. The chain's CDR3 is CASRQTHLGGDTQYF. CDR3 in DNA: TGTGCTTCCCGGCAGACCCATCTAGGGGGAGATACGCAGTATTTT. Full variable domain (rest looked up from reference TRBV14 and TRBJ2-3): EAGVTQFPSHSVIEKGQTVTLRCDPISGHDNLYWYRRVMGKEIKFLLHFVKESKQDESGMPNNRFLAERTGGTYSTLKVQPAELEDSGVYFCASRQTHLGGDTQYFGPGTRLTVL.

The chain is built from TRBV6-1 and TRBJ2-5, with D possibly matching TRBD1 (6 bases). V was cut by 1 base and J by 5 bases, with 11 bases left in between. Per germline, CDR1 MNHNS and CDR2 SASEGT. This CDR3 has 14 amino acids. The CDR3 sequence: CASSEGGLGETQYF. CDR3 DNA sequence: TGTGCCAGCAGTGAAGGGGGGCTTGGCGAGACCCAGTACTTC.